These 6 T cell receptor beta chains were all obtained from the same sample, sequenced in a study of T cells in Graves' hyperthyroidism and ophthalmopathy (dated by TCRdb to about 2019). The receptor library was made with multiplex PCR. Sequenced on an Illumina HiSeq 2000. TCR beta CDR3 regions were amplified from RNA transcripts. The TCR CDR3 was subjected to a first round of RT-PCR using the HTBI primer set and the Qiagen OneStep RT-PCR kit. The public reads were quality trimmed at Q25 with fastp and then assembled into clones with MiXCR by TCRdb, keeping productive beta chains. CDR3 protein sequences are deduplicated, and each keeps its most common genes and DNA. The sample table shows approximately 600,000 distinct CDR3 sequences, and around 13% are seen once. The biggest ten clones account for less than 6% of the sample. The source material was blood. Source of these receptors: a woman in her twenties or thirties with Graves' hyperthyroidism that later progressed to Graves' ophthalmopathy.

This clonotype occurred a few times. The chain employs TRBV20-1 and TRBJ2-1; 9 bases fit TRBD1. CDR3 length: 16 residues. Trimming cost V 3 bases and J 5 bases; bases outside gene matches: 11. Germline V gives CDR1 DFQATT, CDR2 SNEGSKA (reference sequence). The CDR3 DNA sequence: TGCAGTGCTAGTCACACCGGGACAGGGTTCCACAATGAGCAGTTCTTC. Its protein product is CSASHTGTGFHNEQFF.

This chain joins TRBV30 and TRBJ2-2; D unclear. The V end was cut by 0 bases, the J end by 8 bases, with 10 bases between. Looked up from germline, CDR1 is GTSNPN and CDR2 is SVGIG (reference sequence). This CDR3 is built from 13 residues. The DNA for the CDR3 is TGTGCCTGGAGTGTACATTCTTCTGGGGAGCTGTTTTTT. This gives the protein CAWSVHSSGELFF.

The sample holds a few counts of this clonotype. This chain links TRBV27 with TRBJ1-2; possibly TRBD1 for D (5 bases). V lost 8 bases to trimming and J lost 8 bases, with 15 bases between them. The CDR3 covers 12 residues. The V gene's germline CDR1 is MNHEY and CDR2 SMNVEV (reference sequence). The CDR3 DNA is TGTGCCAGCGGGCGGGGGAAAGAGGGCTACACCTTC. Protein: CASGRGKEGYTF.

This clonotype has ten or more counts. The CDR3 loop is CASSWARFTHTDTQYF. In DNA form, the CDR3 reads TGTGCCAGCAGCTGGGCCCGCTTCACTCACACAGATACGCAGTATTTT. This chain uses TRBV12-3 or TRBV12-4 with TRBJ2-3; the D is unclear. Trimming took off 6 bases at V and 2 bases at J, with 18 bases between the two ends. The CDR3 has 16 residues.

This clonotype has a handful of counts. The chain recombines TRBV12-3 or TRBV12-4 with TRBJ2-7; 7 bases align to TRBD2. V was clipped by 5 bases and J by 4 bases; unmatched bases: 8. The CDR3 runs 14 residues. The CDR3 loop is CASSRQRGAYEQYF. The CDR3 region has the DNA TGTGCCAGCAGTCGACAGCGGGGAGCTTACGAGCAGTACTTC.

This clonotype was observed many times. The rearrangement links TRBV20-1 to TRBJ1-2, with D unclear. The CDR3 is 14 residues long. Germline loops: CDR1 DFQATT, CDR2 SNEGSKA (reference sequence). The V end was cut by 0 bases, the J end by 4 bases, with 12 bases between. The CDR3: CSARDGSGIYGYTF. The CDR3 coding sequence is TGCAGTGCTAGAGATGGTTCGGGGATCTATGGCTACACCTTC.